This T cell receptor (beta chain) originates from a study of cytomegalovirus exposure and HLA in healthy donors. V lost 6 bases, J lost 5 bases, and 4 bases stayed unmatched. The CDR3 covers 13 residues. Germline CDR1 is LNHDA and CDR2 is SQIVND (reference sequence). Primers for the PCR totalled 60 Vbeta and 13 Jbeta. The repertoire was sequenced with immunoSEQ multiplex PCR; TCRdb's copy has only in-frame clones and lacks some. This table holds around 78,000 clones, roughly 80% found once. This receptor was obtained from a woman in her fifties or sixties in good health and CMV-seronegative. The specimen sequenced was PBMCs. The J gene is TRBJ2-7, the V gene TRBV19; 10 bases are shared with TRBD2. CDR3 residues: CASRGLAGDEQYF. The CDR3 nucleotides are TGTGCCAGTAGGGGGCTAGCGGGGGACGAGCAGTACTTC. Drawing the rest from reference TRBV19 and TRBJ2-7, the complete variable domain is DGGITQSPKYLFRKEGQNVTLSCEQNLNHDAMYWYRQDPGQGLRLIYYSQIVNDFQKGDIAEGYSVSREKKESFPLTVTSAQKNPTAFYLCASRGLAGDEQYFGPGTRLTVT.